This T cell receptor beta chain was identified in a study of cytomegalovirus exposure and HLA in healthy donors. General study results and limits: Later analysis identified a missense DCLRE1C variant that was linked to TCR beta V- and J-gene trimming.

Trimming shortened V by 3 bases and J by 7 bases, and 16 bases separated the two germline ends. The CDR3 is 15 residues long. CDR1 and CDR2 from the germline V gene are LNHDA and SQIVND (reference sequence). Details on this clone: No antigen is known for it.

The PCR was carried out with 60 Vbeta primers and 13 Jbeta primers. Repertoires were generated with immunoSEQ multiplex PCR, while TCRdb's copy carries only in-frame clones and drops some. The table includes fewer than 120,000 clones, 76% detected once. The chain uses TRBV19 and TRBJ2-1; possible D gene TRBD1, 6 bases. This clonotype was obtained from a man aged 25-40 years in good health and CMV-seropositive. The material sequenced was PBMCs. The CDR3 coding sequence is TGTGCCAGTAGTATGGGGGCGGCCGGGACGAATGAGCAGTTCTTC. Its translation: CASSMGAAGTNEQFF.